This is a list of T cell receptor beta chains from one sample in a study of technical replicates of blood from several donors. Sequencing was performed with immunoSEQ multiplex PCR; in TCRdb, only in-frame clones are kept and a portion is missing. This sample yields around 83,000 clones, of which 85% to 95% are seen a single time; about 0.39% belongs to the top ten. The sample comprised T cells isolated from PBMCs. All receptors come from a human donor in good health. Both conserved end residues are part of each CDR3. The D gene is left open where the match is weak. The size of a clone is reported for some rows only, either as once, few or many, or as a class for expanded clones.

cdr3_aa,cdr3_nt,cdr3_length,d_call,v_call,j_call,clone_size
CASRGDSQNYGYTF,TGTGCCAGCAGGGGGGACAGCCAAAACTATGGCTACACCTTC,14,TRBD1,TRBV6-1,TRBJ1-2,-
CASSQGRPASNQPQHF,TGCGCCAGCAGCCAAGGGAGACCGGCTAGCAATCAGCCCCAGCATTTT,16,-,TRBV4-1,TRBJ1-5,-
CASSLVQGGTEAFF,TGTGCCAGCAGCTTGGTACAGGGGGGGACTGAAGCTTTCTTT,14,TRBD1,TRBV5-6,TRBJ1-1,-
CASSGQGLSYEQYF,TGTGCCAGCAGCGGACAGGGACTCTCCTACGAGCAGTACTTC,14,TRBD1,TRBV6-4,TRBJ2-7,-
CASSVGQGATNEKLFF,TGTGCCAGCAGCGTAGGGCAGGGGGCAACTAATGAAAAACTGTTTTTT,16,TRBD1,TRBV9,TRBJ1-4,-
CAWSEGVETEAFF,TGTGCCTGGAGCGAGGGGGTTGAGACTGAAGCTTTCTTT,13,-,TRBV30,TRBJ1-1,few
CASIWGTGYTEAFF,TGTGCCAGCATTTGGGGGACAGGGTACACTGAAGCTTTCTTT,14,TRBD1,TRBV6-1,TRBJ1-1,-
CSVKGAQAYEQYF,TGCAGCGTTAAGGGGGCGCAAGCCTACGAGCAGTACTTC,13,TRBD1,TRBV29-1,TRBJ2-7,-
CASSYSLSNQPQHF,TGTGCCAGCAGTTACTCCTTGAGCAATCAGCCCCAGCATTTT,14,-,TRBV6-6,TRBJ1-5,-
CASSPTDHEQYF,TGTGCCAGCTCACCAACAGACCACGAGCAGTACTTC,12,-,TRBV18,TRBJ2-7,-
CASSLNTAAGEQYF,TGTGCCAGCAGCTTAAATACAGCGGCCGGCGAGCAGTACTTC,14,-,TRBV7-3,TRBJ2-7,-
CASSGQTSNYGYTF,TGTGCCAGCAGCGGACAGACCTCTAACTATGGCTACACCTTC,14,-,TRBV9,TRBJ1-2,-
CASSLSGAGEETQYF,TGTGCCAGCAGCTTAAGTGGGGCGGGAGAAGAGACCCAGTACTTC,15,TRBD2,TRBV7-9,TRBJ2-5,once
CASSLDRAPDTQYF,TGTGCCAGCAGTTTGGACAGGGCTCCAGATACGCAGTATTTT,14,TRBD1,TRBV6-1,TRBJ2-3,-
CASSMPRGHDEQYF,TGTGCCAGCAGTATGCCACGGGGACACGACGAGCAGTACTTC,14,-,TRBV27,TRBJ2-7,-
CASSYSRTEHTEAFF,TGTGCCAGCAGCTATAGTCGGACAGAGCACACTGAAGCTTTCTTT,15,-,TRBV11-2,TRBJ1-1,once
CAWTTPRGSYEQYF,TGTGCCTGGACTACCCCTCGGGGTTCCTACGAGCAGTACTTC,14,-,TRBV30,TRBJ2-7,-
CASSEATSGIGTNEQFF,TGTGCCAGCAGTGAAGCTACTAGCGGGATAGGCACAAATGAGCAGTTCTTC,17,TRBD2,TRBV6-1,TRBJ2-1,-